These 13 T cell receptor beta chains share one sample of origin, sequenced in a study of CD4 and CD8 cells across lung adenocarcinoma regions. TCRdb re-derived calls from the PCR reads in MiXCR, one entry per CDR3 protein. The profile shows several thousand distinct CDR3 sequences, approximately 49% of them singletons. Sequencing used CD8+ T cells from the center of a lung tumor. The receptors were gathered from a female donor with lung adenocarcinoma. The CD4 and CD8 labels of this study may be unreliable.

J is TRBJ2-3 and V is TRBV6-1, with 15 bases fitting TRBD2. With 3 bases clipped from V and 6 bases from J, the junction kept 13 bases outside the gene matches. CDR3 length equals 19 residues. Looked up from germline, CDR1 is MNHNS and CDR2 is SASEGT. DNA for the CDR3: TGTGCCAGCAGTGATAGCGCCGGGACTAGCGGGAGGTACGGTGATACGCAGTATTTT. Translating it yields CASSDSAGTSGRYGDTQYF.

Ten or more counts support this clonotype. A read error may explain this, as a much larger clone is one base away. The chain carries TRBV12-3 or TRBV12-4 and TRBJ2-1; D not resolved. V lost 4 bases, J lost 10 bases, and 14 bases lay in between. CDR3 length: 13 residues. CDR3 protein: CASSYAQSYEQFF. The DNA of the CDR3 is TGTGCCAGCAGTTATGCCCAGTCCTACGAGCAGTTCTTC.

By proportion, this clonotype is medium-sized. The chain employs TRBV6-1 and TRBJ2-1; either TRBD1 or TRBD2 may supply D (5 bases each). Germline V lookup: CDR1 MNHNS, CDR2 SASEGT. This CDR3 region has 13 residues. The V gene lost 7 bases and the J gene lost 10 bases, with 17 bases spanning the gap. Here the CDR3 reads CASIGDGRREQFF. In nucleotides, the CDR3 is TGTGCCAGCATAGGGGACGGACGTAGGGAGCAGTTCTTC.

In DNA, the CDR3 is TGCGCCAGCAGCCAATTTGGCGGGGCTCGTTCACCCCTCCACTTT. This gives the protein CASSQFGGARSPLHF. The chain recombines TRBV4-1 with TRBJ1-6; TRBD1 is a possible D gene (5 bases). The V end lost 2 bases, the J end lost 9 bases, and 14 bases lay between the germline ends. CDR1 and CDR2 from the germline V gene are MGHRA and YSYEKL. The CDR3 contains 15 residues.

This clonotype is categorized as medium-sized (0.01 to 0.1%). V gene TRBV6-1 combines with J gene TRBJ2-2, with TRBD1 as a possible D gene (6 bases). This CDR3 is 15 amino acids long. V was cut by 4 bases and J by 1 base, with 10 bases left in between. Germline CDR1 MNHNS, CDR2 SASEGT. CDR3 DNA: TGTGCCAGCAGTGGGGGACATTGGAACACCGGGGAGCTGTTTTTT. Translated: CASSGGHWNTGELFF.

The J gene is TRBJ2-1, the V gene TRBV6-1; no firm D call. The DNA matches TRBJ2-7 better at its end, which makes the J call doubtful. The CDR3 contains 15 residues. The germline CDR1 and CDR2 sequences are MNHNS and SASEGT. Here the CDR3 DNA reads TGTGCCAGCAGTGAACCCGTTGGCGGCTCCTACGAGCAGTACTTC. Its protein product is CASSEPVGGSYEQYF.

This clonotype ranks as medium-sized. V is TRBV10-2 and J is TRBJ2-3; the D is unclear. CDR3 length equals 12 residues. From germline, CDR1 is WSHSY and CDR2 SAAADI. V lost 6 bases and J lost 5, with 9 bases in between. The CDR3 DNA sequence: TGCGCCAGCAGCCACGTGGGAGATACGCAGTATTTT. Translating gives CASSHVGDTQYF.

CDR3 coding DNA: TGTGCCAGCAGCTTAGGGGACTATGGCTACACCTTC. It yields the protein CASSLGDYGYTF. The rearrangement links TRBV11-2 to TRBJ1-2, with unresolved D. CDR1 SGHAT and CDR2 FQNNGV come from the germline V gene. This CDR3 spans 12 amino acids. Between the trimmed V and J ends, which lost 1 base and 3 bases, there was a span of 3 bases. Full variable domain (rest looked up from reference TRBV11-2 and TRBJ1-2): EAGVAQSPRYKIIEKRQSVAFWCNPISGHATLYWYQQILGQGPKLLIQFQNNGVVDDSQLPKDRFSAERLKGVDSTLKIQPAKLEDSAVYLCASSLGDYGYTFGSGTRLTVV.

This clonotype occurred a few times. The chain has TRBV3-1 and TRBJ2-6, with 8 bases identical to TRBD1. The CDR3 is 18 amino acids. Germline V gene data show CDR1 as LGHDT and CDR2 as YNNKEL (reference sequence). The J segment lost 2 bases and the V segment lost 4 bases, leaving 10 bases of the junction unmatched. In DNA, the CDR3 is TGTGCCAGCAGCCCCCCAAGGCAGGGGGCAACTGGGGCCAACGTCCTGACTTTC. Amino acids: CASSPPRQGATGANVLTF.

In the case of this clonotype: The germline gene is not matched at one end of the junction; a read error may be the cause. The rearrangement uses TRBV6-4 and TRBJ2-3; possibly TRBD2 for D (5 bases). This CDR3 has 16 amino acids. CDR1 and CDR2 from the germline V gene are MRHNA and SNTAGT. The DNA of the CDR3 is TGTGCCAGCAGGGACTCTCCCGGGCCTAGCAAAGATACGCAGTATTTT. Residues: CASRDSPGPSKDTQYF.

This clonotype was seen at least ten times. V is TRBV6-5 and J is TRBJ1-4; D ambiguous. Germline V gene data show CDR1 as MNHEY and CDR2 as SVGAGI. V lost 0 bases to trimming and J lost 0 bases, with 8 bases between them. CDR3 size: 16 residues. CDR3 DNA: TGTGCCAGCAGTTACTCCGACATTTCAACTAATGAAAAACTGTTTTTT. It is translated as CASSYSDISTNEKLFF.

This clonotype was seen repeatedly, ten times or more. V and J are TRBV7-2 and TRBJ2-1; D not resolved. The CDR3 totals 12 residues. Trimming took 5 bases from V and 10 from J, leaving 12 bases between them. Germline V gene data show CDR1 as SGHTA and CDR2 as FQGNSA. The CDR3 DNA reads as TGTGCCAGCAGCCCTCTAGAGACCGAGCAGTTCTTC. The encoded protein is CASSPLETEQFF.

A remark on this clonotype: This may arise from a read error, as a much more abundant clone is one base away. This chain joins TRBV7-9 and TRBJ2-5; 9 positions agree with TRBD2. This CDR3 region has 17 residues. Germline loops: CDR1 SEHNR, CDR2 FQNEAQ (reference sequence). Trimming removed 5 bases from V and 11 bases from J; junction bases left unmatched: 21. The CDR3 bases are TGTGCCAGCAGCCCCTCGGCAGGGCGGGAGGGCGACAATGAGCAGTACTTC. Its translation is CASSPSAGREGDNEQYF.